The source of this T cell receptor (beta chain) is a study of T cells in Graves' hyperthyroidism and ophthalmopathy. This clonotype occurred a few times. The CDR3 loop spans 14 amino acids. The germline V gene has CDR1 SGHTS and CDR2 YDEGEE. V was pared by 2 bases and J by 8 bases, with 13 bases between. RNA transcripts yielded amplified TCR beta CDR3 regions. Carried out on the TCR CDR3, a first-round RT-PCR used the HTBI primer set. MiXCR was run by TCRdb on the multiplex PCR reads, yielding one entry per CDR3 protein. The sample has 400,000 or so distinct CDR3 sequences, nearly 15% seen once. The source material was blood. This receptor was identified in a woman in her sixties or seventies with Graves' ophthalmopathy. The chain uses TRBV5-8 and TRBJ1-4; TRBD1 might be the D (5 bases). The CDR3 DNA follows: TGTGCCAGCAGCTTTGGCAGGGCTCGGGAAAAACTGTTTTTT. Translation: CASSFGRAREKLFF.